The subject of this entry is one T cell receptor (beta chain). This entry is derived from a study of blood T cell repertoires in COVID-19. Turning to the study itself: Samples of COVID-19 (acute and convalescent) were obtained from the United States, Italy and Spain.

Assay: immunoSEQ multiplex PCR; the TCRdb copy retains only in-frame clones and omits some. The data show approximately 110,000 clones, 80% to 90% seen once. The sample comprised peripheral blood. The origin of this receptor is a man between 40 and 49 years old with acute or convalescent COVID-19.

Here the CDR3 DNA reads TGTGCCTGGAGCGAGGGGGGACAGGGGAGCTACGAGCAGTACTTC. This translates into CAWSEGGQGSYEQYF. The chain has TRBV30 and TRBJ2-7; 10 nucleotides line up with TRBD1. Losses at the gene ends were 3 bases for V and 3 bases for J; bases not matched to a gene: 8. The germline gives CDR1 GTSNPN, CDR2 SVGIG (reference sequence). CDR3 length equals 15 residues.